Below, one T cell receptor beta chain is given with its context. Its specificity is unknown. This specimen belongs to a study of cytomegalovirus exposure and HLA in healthy donors. The overall study: The 120 or so validation repertoires used a platform that matched the one used for the approximately 610 first-cohort repertoires, as a later analysis reported. Study outcomes and limitations: The study labeled around 160 TCR beta chains cytomegalovirus-associated. According to a subsequent analysis, TCR clusters identified in the first cohort showed a tendency to co-occur across the roughly 110 validation repertoires. Specificity of a few CMV-associated chains for CMV antigens was verified in vitro.

The germline V gene encodes CDR1 MNHNS and CDR2 SASEGT. V lost 6 bases, J lost 6 bases, and 12 bases lay in between. The CDR3 extends over 13 amino acids. Method: immunoSEQ multiplex PCR; TCRdb's copy keeps in-frame clones and lacks some. This sample has approximately 110,000 clones; around 94% occur once, and the top ten carry 1% to 1.5%. The sequence derives from a woman between 18 and 30 years old in good health and CMV-seronegative. The rearrangement uses TRBV6-1 and TRBJ1-5; possible D gene TRBD1, 5 bases. Sequenced input: PBMCs. The CDR3 coding sequence is TGTGCCAGCAGCGGTGCGGGGGGTCAGCCCCAGCATTTT. Residues: CASSGAGGQPQHF.